This T cell receptor beta chain emerged from a study of shared clonotypes between healthy human individuals. Running of the assay took place at deep level. Here immunoSEQ multiplex PCR was the method, and the copy in TCRdb shows in-frame clones only, minus some. The sample holds 230,000 or so clones, 65% to 70% seen once. In its sample, this clone was seen many times. The CDR3 consists of 15 residues. In germline, CDR1 is SGHVS, CDR2 FQNEAQ. Trimming pared 0 bases from V and 0 bases from J, leaving 6 bases between. V usage is TRBV7-8 and J usage is TRBJ2-1; D unclear. The sequencing sample was made of memory CD4+ T cells sorted from blood. Specified subset: CD45RA-negative fraction. This sequence was found in a man between 25 and 39 years old in good health. The DNA for the CDR3 is TGTGCCAGCAGCTTAGCGATGAGCTCCTACAATGAGCAGTTCTTC. Protein product: CASSLAMSSYNEQFF.